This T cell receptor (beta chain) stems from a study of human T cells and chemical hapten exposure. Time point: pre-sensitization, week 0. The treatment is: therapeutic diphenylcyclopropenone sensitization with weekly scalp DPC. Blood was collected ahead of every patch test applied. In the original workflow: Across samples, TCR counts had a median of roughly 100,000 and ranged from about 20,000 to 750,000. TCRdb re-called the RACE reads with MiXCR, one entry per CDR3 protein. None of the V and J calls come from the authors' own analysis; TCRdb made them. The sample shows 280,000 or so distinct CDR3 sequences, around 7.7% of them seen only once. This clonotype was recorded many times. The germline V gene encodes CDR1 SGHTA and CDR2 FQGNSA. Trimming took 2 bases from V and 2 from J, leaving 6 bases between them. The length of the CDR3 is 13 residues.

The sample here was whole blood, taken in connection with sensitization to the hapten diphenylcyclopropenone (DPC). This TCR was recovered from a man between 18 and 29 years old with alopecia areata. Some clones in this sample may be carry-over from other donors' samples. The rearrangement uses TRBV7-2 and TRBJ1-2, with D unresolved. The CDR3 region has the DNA TGTGCCAGCAGCTTACAGGACAACTATGGCTACACCTTC. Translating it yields CASSLQDNYGYTF. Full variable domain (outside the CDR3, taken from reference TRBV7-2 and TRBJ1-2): GAGVSQSPSNKVTEKGKDVELRCDPISGHTALYWYRQSLGQGLEFLIYFQGNSAPDKSGLPSDRFSAERTGGSVSTLTIQRTQQEDSAVYLCASSLQDNYGYTFGSGTRLTVV.